The present TCR beta chain was sequenced within a study of T cell changes during pregnancy in multiple sclerosis. V shed 4 bases and J 5 bases; nucleotides not matched to a gene: 15. The CDR3 sequence is 17 residues long. Per the germline V gene, CDR1 is SGHDN and CDR2 is FVKESK. Produced via immunoSEQ multiplex PCR; TCRdb's table is partial and in-frame only. The data show under 95,000 clones, about 93% seen once. The genes are TRBV14 and TRBJ2-7; 9 bases are a match to TRBD1. This TCR derives from a female donor with multiple sclerosis, enrolled in a pregnancy study. Sequencing was performed on CD4+ T cells from peripheral blood mononuclear cells, taken before pregnancy. CDR3 sequence: CASSLPGARDRAHEQYF. As DNA, the CDR3 is TGTGCCAGCAGCCTCCCAGGGGCCCGGGACAGGGCCCACGAGCAGTACTTC.